This T cell receptor (beta chain) is from a study of CD4 T cells in relation to SARS-CoV-2 and coronaviruses (dated by TCRdb to the early 2020s). Regarding the study in general: In the ViraFEST assay, PBMCs were grown with antigen for approximately 9 days, and TCR beta CDR3s were then sequenced to identify antigen-specific clonal expansions. Across all 12 patients in the full convalescent cohort, ages ranged from roughly 21 to 75 years, with a median of 38. Among the approximately twelve convalescent patients, 8 males and 4 females were included, and two of the subjects were Hispanic. HLA restriction was mapped for shared crossreactive spike epitopes using patient-derived lymphoblastoid cell lines. At the level of individual TCR clonotypes, the study evaluated whether memory CD4+ T cells crossreact between the spike proteins of SARS-CoV-2 and those of common cold coronaviruses. The Adaptive Biotechnologies TCR-sequencing kit was used to sequence samples from a few pre-COVID donors and the naive versus memory experiments, whereas other data were Illumina-based. A different TCR-beta assay, based on Illumina, was used to sequence expansion assays from other donors in the study. Results and caveats for the whole study, not just this receptor: Memory CD4+ clonotypes crossrecognizing SARS-CoV-2 and at least one common cold coronavirus spike were found in 60% to 75% of donors. Small numbers of patients and of tested TCRs were a limitation of the study. Crossreactive clones showed significantly weaker SARS-CoV-2-driven expansion than monoreactive clones, consistent with antigenic imprinting. Sequencing naive versus memory cells indicated that the assay picks up memory recall responses, not primary responses primed during culture. No donor contributed both pre-pandemic and post-infection samples, which limited tracing the source of pre-existing responses. Because the crossreactivity analysis focused on spike protein, crossreactivity against other viral proteins was not assessed.

As concerns this clone: There is no known antigen for this receptor. No base quality values were provided; no much bigger clone lies one nucleotide off. This CDR3 is also generated by other DNA sequences in the sample.

Survey-level immunoSEQ TCR-beta sequencing was performed on DNA from CEF-cultured naive and memory CD4+ T cells. The source study handled its data this way. During preprocessing, nonproductive sequences were removed, as were CDR3s that did not start with C, did not end with F or W, or were shorter than 7 amino acids. The MANAFEST web app identified antigen-specific clonotypes based on expansion compared with the reference and other culture wells. A clone was considered positive if significant expansion relative to the reference culture was observed in 2 of 3 replicate wells at an FDR below 0.05. Positive clones also required significant expansion versus all other tandem wells and an odds ratio above 5. Cultured and uncultured naive and memory CD4+ repertoires were searched for previously identified spike- and CEF-reactive CDR3s. Pairwise Levenshtein distance, computed with the stringdist R package after three terminal residues were trimmed from each end, was used as the measure of CDR3 homology. The table comes from immuneACCESS by way of TCRdb, which keeps in-frame sequences with V and J called. Part of the clones is missing from these tables; in studies checked, under half for an unresolved V gene and the rest for unknown reasons. That table gives V, J and clone size, and the DNA gave D and trimming. For this sample there are about 36,000 clones; around 77% appear just once. Around 20% of the sample lies in the top ten.

CDR1 and CDR2, looked up from the germline V gene, are MDHEN and SYDVKM. Relative to germline, V is 3 bases shorter and J is 2 bases shorter, with 11 bases between their ends. The CDR3 has 15 amino acids, counting the end cysteine and phenylalanine. Left in the record is the CDR3 DNA by itself, 45 bases read in frame from the first base. Naive and memory CD4+ T cells were separated from cryopreserved PBMCs by CD4 enrichment followed by EasySep naive CD4+ T cell enrichment. For 10 days, roughly 100,000 sorted naive or memory CD4+ T cells were cultured together with CEF peptides and T cell-depleted PBMCs at a 1:1 ratio. Each peptide culture condition was generally run in triplicate replicate wells. Ficoll-Paque PLUS gradient centrifugation was used to isolate PBMCs from either whole blood or leukapheresis product. PBMCs were either cryopreserved at -140 degrees C or used fresh in the expansion assay. The QIAamp Micro DNA Kit was used to extract genomic DNA from the CD4+ T cells.

The rearrangement combines TRBV28 with TRBJ1-5; the D gene is perhaps TRBD1, on 6 matching bases. Sequenced material: memory CD4+ T cells from PBMCs, cultured in vitro. The sample's cell subset or site label is to be understood as: memory (non-naive) CD4+ T cells. The clonotype originates from an adult with COVID-19. DNA sequence: TGTGCCAGCAGTTTTGCCAGGGGTGGCAATCAGCCCCAGCATTTT. Translation gives CASSFARGGNQPQHF.